This T cell receptor beta chain is from a study of human T cells and chemical hapten exposure (TCRdb year 2021). As for the study more broadly: For sensitization, 2% DPC in acetone was applied to an approximately 2 cm by approximately 2 cm area of upper inner arm skin. Patch tests used Finn chambers with 0.01% DPC on the upper back, scored after 6 days by International Contact Dermatitis Research Group standards. Twenty-nine alopecia patients provided blood for TCR sequencing at one to four time points (pre-sensitization, 2, 6 and 24 weeks). Throughout the roughly 25-week study period, patients were also given weekly therapeutic DPC doses on the scalp. The libraries were sequenced as a pool, and the TCR yield per sample differed mostly because of small variations in library volumes within the pool. Patient blood was sampled pre-sensitization (week 0) and at 2, 6 and about 24 weeks after DPC sensitization. Most of the patients in the cohort were female, and the cohort covered alopecia areata with under or over 50% scalp involvement, alopecia totalis and alopecia universalis. The study tracked peripheral blood TCR repertoire changes in vivo during primary and secondary sensitization to the hapten diphenylcyclopropenone (DPC) in alopecia patients. Here is what the overall study found, with its caveats: Significantly more large CDR3 similarity clusters were formed by expanded TCRs than by pre-sensitization or healthy control sets, consistent with antigen-driven responses. Repeated subsampling changed both the strength of the expansion versus patch-test correlation and the threshold at which that correlation became significant. No change with DPC sensitization was found in the number of TCRs above 1 in 1000 frequency, and no evidence of global repertoire structure alterations was found. Alopecia, a presumed autoimmune disease, was present in all patients, so the immune response of the patients might differ from that of healthy individuals. The number of PT1 expanded TCRs positively correlated with patch test score, significant at thresholds 8, 16 and 32 but not 4.

The library relied on RACE. This sample was sequenced with a NextSeq 500. Library preparation attached unique molecular identifiers to individual cDNA molecules for quantitative, reproducible TCR counting. From each blood RNA sample, both TCR alpha and TCR beta chains were sequenced. The paper's data handling went like this. A median of roughly 100,000 TCRs per sample was observed, with a range of 23,224 to 690,600. The Decombinator software suite was used to annotate V, J and CDR3 in the TCR reads. To make PS versus PT1 abundance plots, every sample was subsampled to the same number of TCRs (28,000). Expanded TCRs were defined as absent before sensitization and observed at least eight times at the 2-week time point. TCRdb reran the public reads through fastp at Q25 and MiXCR, keeping productive beta chains. Every CDR3 protein is listed once, alongside the most common genes and DNA of its rows. It is TCRdb's table, rather than the study itself, that gives the V and J calls and clone size. The sample table records approximately 320,000 distinct CDR3 sequences; over 5% of these occur just once. 7% to 10% of the sample is taken by the ten largest.

The intended sense of this specimen's time point label: pre-sensitization, week 0. The treatment or condition label, as the study defines it: therapeutic diphenylcyclopropenone sensitization with weekly scalp DPC. At each patch-test visit, blood was drawn before the patch test was applied. To be eligible, patients had to be aged 18 to 70, diagnosed with alopecia and judged suitable for DPC therapy, while pregnant patients were excluded. Total RNA was extracted from unfractionated whole blood collected in Tempus Blood RNA tubes. In the case of this clonotype: Its specific antigen is unknown. The input lacks base qualities; no much larger clone sits a single base away.

Looking up the germline V gene yields CDR1 SNHLY and CDR2 FYNNEI. The CDR3 runs 15 amino acids, cysteine and phenylalanine included. Left in the record is the CDR3 DNA by itself, 45 bases read in frame from the first base. The V end gives up 7 bases and the J end 2 bases, leaving 5 bases in the junction not matched to a gene. This clonotype was obtained from a woman in her late teens or twenties with alopecia areata. Some clones in this sample may be carry-over from other donors' samples. This chain is built from TRBV2 and TRBJ2-2, with 9 bases aligning to TRBD1. This sample comprised whole blood, obtained in connection with sensitization to the hapten diphenylcyclopropenone (DPC). The DNA sequence is given as TGTGCCAGCATTTGGACAGGGGCAAACACCGGGGAGCTGTTTTTT. Its translation reads: CASIWTGANTGELFF.